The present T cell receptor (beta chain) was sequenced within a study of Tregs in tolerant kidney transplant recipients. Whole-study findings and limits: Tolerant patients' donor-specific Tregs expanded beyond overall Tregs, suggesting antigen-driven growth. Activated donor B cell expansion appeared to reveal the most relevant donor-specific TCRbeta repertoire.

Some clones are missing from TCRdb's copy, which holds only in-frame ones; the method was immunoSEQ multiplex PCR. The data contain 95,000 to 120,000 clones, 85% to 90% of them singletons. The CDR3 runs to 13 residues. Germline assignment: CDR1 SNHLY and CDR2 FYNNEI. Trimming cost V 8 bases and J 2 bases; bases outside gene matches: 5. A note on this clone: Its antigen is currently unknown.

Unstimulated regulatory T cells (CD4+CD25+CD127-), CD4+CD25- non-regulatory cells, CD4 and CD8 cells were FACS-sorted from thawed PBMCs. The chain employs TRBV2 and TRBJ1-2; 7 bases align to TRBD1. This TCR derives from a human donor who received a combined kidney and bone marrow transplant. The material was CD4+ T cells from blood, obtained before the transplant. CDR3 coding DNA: TGTGCCAGCGGAACACAGGGGAACTATGGCTACACCTTC. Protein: CASGTQGNYGYTF. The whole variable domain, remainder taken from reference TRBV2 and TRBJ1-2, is EPEVTQTPSHQVTQMGQEVILRCVPISNHLYFYWYRQILGQKVEFLVSFYNNEISEKSEIFDDQFSVERPDGSNFTLKIRSTKLEDSAMYFCASGTQGNYGYTFGSGTRLTVV.